Following are 10 T cell receptor beta chains from one sample sequenced in a study of blood T cell repertoires in COVID-19. Sequenced by immunoSEQ multiplex PCR; TCRdb stores in-frame clones only, minus some. Counted here are around 130,000 clones, under 85% occurring once; the ten biggest clones make up 1.5% to 2%. The source material was PBMCs or T cells enriched from blood (not recorded which). These receptor sequences come from a woman younger than 35 who had been exposed to COVID-19.

The chain is built from TRBV7-2 and TRBJ2-3, with D perhaps matching TRBD2 (5 bases). Germline V gene data show CDR1 as SGHTA and CDR2 as FQGNSA. Trimming left V 1 base short and J 4 bases short, with 12 bases between. The CDR3 covers 15 residues. CDR3 protein: CASSLGTSRSDTQYF. The CDR3 nucleotides are TGTGCCAGCAGCTTAGGGACTTCTCGGTCAGATACGCAGTATTTT.

This rearrangement joins TRBV28 to TRBJ2-7; TRBD2 agrees at 7 bases. The junction had 17 bases not matched to a gene; V was cut back by 8 bases and J by 4 bases. Germline assignment: CDR1 MDHEN and CDR2 SYDVKM. The CDR3 is 16 amino acids. CDR3 in DNA: TGTGCCAGCTCCACGAGGAGGGGACTAAACCCTTACGAGCAGTACTTC. Translated: CASSTRRGLNPYEQYF. The variable domain in full, completed from reference TRBV28 and TRBJ2-7, reads DVKVTQSSRYLVKRTGEKVFLECVQDMDHENMFWYRQDPGLGLRLIYFSYDVKMKEKGDIPEGYSVSREKKERFSLILESASTNQTSMYLCASSTRRGLNPYEQYFGPGTRLTVT.

This sequence joins TRBV2 and TRBJ1-2; 7 positions match TRBD1. The CDR3 is 16 residues long. J was trimmed by 4 bases and V by 8 bases; bases with no gene match: 16. The germline CDR1 and CDR2 sequences are SNHLY and FYNNEI. In DNA form, the CDR3 reads TGTGCCAGCCTAGTGGCAGGGGGGAGCTGGGGCTATGGCTACACCTTC. It codes for CASLVAGGSWGYGYTF.

The rearrangement links TRBV18 to TRBJ2-5; D is uncertain. The CDR3 length is 13 residues. CDR1 is KGHSH and CDR2 is LQKENI in the germline V gene. The V end was cut by 6 bases, the J end by 4 bases, with 12 bases between. The DNA for the CDR3 is TGTGCCAGCTCGCCAGACAAAGTAGAGACCCAGTACTTC. Translating it yields CASSPDKVETQYF.

V is TRBV10-1 and J is TRBJ2-7; D possibly corresponds to TRBD2 (5 bases). Per the germline V gene, CDR1 is WNHNN and CDR2 is SYGVQD (reference sequence). This CDR3 has 14 amino acids. Trimming stripped 3 bases from V and 6 bases from J, with 15 bases between. CDR3 protein: CASSERQEDSEQYF. CDR3 nucleotide sequence: TGCGCCAGCAGTGAAAGGCAGGAGGATAGCGAGCAGTACTTC.

The chain joins TRBV4-1 to TRBJ2-7; 7 positions agree with TRBD1. The ends lost 3 bases at V and 4 bases at J; junction bases unmatched: 6. Per the germline V gene, CDR1 is MGHRA and CDR2 is YSYEKL. The CDR3 runs 14 residues. CDR3 sequence reads: CASSHKGAGYEQYF. The CDR3 DNA sequence: TGCGCCAGCAGCCACAAGGGGGCCGGATACGAGCAGTACTTC.

The genes are TRBV6-1 and TRBJ2-7, with D possibly TRBD2 on 6 matching bases. The V end lost 3 bases, the J end lost 0 bases, and 12 bases lay between the germline ends. Germline CDR1 and CDR2: MNHNS and SASEGT. This CDR3 is 15 amino acids long. The CDR3 loop reads CASSDGGMSSYEQYF. The CDR3 DNA sequence: TGTGCCAGCAGTGACGGCGGGATGAGCTCCTACGAGCAGTACTTC.

This rearrangement joins TRBV4-3 to TRBJ1-2; D gene uncertain. The V end lost 0 bases, the J end lost 4 bases, and 27 bases lay between the germline ends. There are 20 residues in the CDR3. Germline V CDR1 and CDR2: LGHNA, YSLEER. For the CDR3, the DNA is TGCGCCAGCAGCCAAGAAGTCCGGTATCAAGGCGGCAGGCGGGGCTATGGCTACACCTTC. Amino acid sequence: CASSQEVRYQGGRRGYGYTF.

The chain is built from TRBV10-2 and TRBJ2-1, with 8 bases that match TRBD2. This CDR3 has 17 amino acids. V shed 3 bases and J 0 bases; nucleotides not matched to a gene: 7. CDR1 and CDR2 (germline): WSHSY, SAAADI. CDR3 nucleotide sequence: TGCGCCAGCAGTGACGGCGGGAGGAGGTACTCCTACAATGAGCAGTTCTTC. Translation: CASSDGGRRYSYNEQFF.

The chain links TRBV7-3 to TRBJ2-2; no clear D. The CDR3 is made up of 16 amino acids. Trimming took off 2 bases at V and 7 bases at J, with 17 bases between the two ends. Germline V CDR1 and CDR2: SGHTA, FQGTGA. CDR3 residues: CASSLSGPLSYGELFF. The CDR3 DNA reads as TGTGCCAGCAGCTTATCAGGCCCGCTGAGTTACGGGGAGCTGTTTTTT. The full variable domain, rest sourced from reference TRBV7-3 and TRBJ2-2, is GAGVSQTPSNKVTEKGKYVELRCDPISGHTALYWYRQSLGQGPEFLIYFQGTGAADDSGLPNDRFFAVRPEGSVSTLKIQRTERGDSAVYLCASSLSGPLSYGELFFGEGSRLTVL.